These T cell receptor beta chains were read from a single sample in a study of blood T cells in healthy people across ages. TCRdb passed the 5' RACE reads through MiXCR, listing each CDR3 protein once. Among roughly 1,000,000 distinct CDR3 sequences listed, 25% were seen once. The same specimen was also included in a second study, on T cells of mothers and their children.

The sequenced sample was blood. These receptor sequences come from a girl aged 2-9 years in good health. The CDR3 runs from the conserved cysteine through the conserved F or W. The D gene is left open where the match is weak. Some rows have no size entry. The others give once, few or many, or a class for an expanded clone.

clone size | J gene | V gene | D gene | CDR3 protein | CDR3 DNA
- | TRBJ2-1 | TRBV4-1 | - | CASSQVRAPGIYEQFF | TGCGCCAGCAGCCAAGTTAGGGCCCCAGGCATCTATGAGCAGTTCTTC
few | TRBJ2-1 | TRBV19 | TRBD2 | CASSPRLAGASTPSGEQFF | TGTGCCAGTAGTCCAAGACTAGCGGGGGCCTCGACTCCCTCCGGGGAGCAGTTCTTC
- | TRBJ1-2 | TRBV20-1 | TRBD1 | CSASADRGPPYGYTF | TGCAGTGCTAGCGCAGACAGGGGTCCTCCCTATGGCTACACCTTC
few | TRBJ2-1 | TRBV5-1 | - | CASSFPRGGHEQFF | TGCGCCAGCAGCTTCCCCAGAGGGGGGCATGAGCAGTTCTTC
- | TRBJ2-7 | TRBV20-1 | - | CSAMEIEQYF | TGCAGTGCTATGGAGATAGAGCAGTACTTC
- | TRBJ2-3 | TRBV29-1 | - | CSVEWGTDTQYF | TGCAGCGTTGAATGGGGGACAGATACGCAGTATTTT
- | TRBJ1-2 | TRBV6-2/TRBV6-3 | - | CASSFWSGDGYGYTF | TGTGCCAGCAGTTTTTGGTCAGGGGACGGCTATGGCTACACCTTC
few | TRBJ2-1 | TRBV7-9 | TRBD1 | CASSFDSDRGTDNEQFF | TGTGCCAGCAGCTTCGATTCAGACAGGGGAACCGACAATGAGCAGTTCTTC
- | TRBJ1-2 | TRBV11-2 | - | CASSLVDSLYGYTF | TGTGCCAGCAGCTTAGTGGACAGCCTCTATGGCTACACCTTC
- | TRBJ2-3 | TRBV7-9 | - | CASSHLWENTDTQYF | TGTGCCAGCAGCCACCTCTGGGAAAACACAGATACGCAGTATTTT
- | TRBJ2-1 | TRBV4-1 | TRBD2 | CASSRTSGRENEQFF | TGCGCCAGCAGCCGAACTAGCGGGAGGGAGAATGAGCAGTTCTTC
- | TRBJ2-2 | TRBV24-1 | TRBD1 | CATSDADRGKVAGELFF | TGTGCCACCAGTGATGCGGACAGGGGTAAGGTAGCCGGGGAGCTGTTTTTT
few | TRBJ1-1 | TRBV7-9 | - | CASSYRESPEAFF | TGTGCCAGCAGTTACAGGGAGTCCCCTGAAGCTTTCTTT
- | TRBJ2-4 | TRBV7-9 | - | CASSSWTDPKNIQYF | TGTGCCAGCAGCTCATGGACAGACCCTAAAAACATTCAGTACTTC
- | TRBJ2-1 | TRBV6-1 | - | CASSEANIEQFF | TGTGCCAGCAGTGAAGCTAATATTGAGCAGTTCTTC
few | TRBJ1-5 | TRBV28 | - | CASSLAREIKPQHF | TGTGCCAGCAGTTTGGCCAGGGAAATCAAGCCCCAGCATTTT
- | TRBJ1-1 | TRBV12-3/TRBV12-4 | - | CASVLQQGNTEAFF | TGTGCCAGCGTCCTCCAACAGGGGAACACTGAAGCTTTCTTT
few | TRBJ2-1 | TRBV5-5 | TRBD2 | CASSLGLAGPNEQFF | TGTGCCAGCAGCTTGGGTCTAGCGGGTCCCAATGAGCAGTTCTTC
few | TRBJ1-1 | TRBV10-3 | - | CAISDPSAEAFF | TGTGCCATCAGTGACCCTAGCGCTGAAGCTTTCTTT
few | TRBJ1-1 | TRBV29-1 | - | CSVGGGENTEAFF | TGCAGCGTGGGGGGCGGGGAGAACACTGAAGCTTTCTTT
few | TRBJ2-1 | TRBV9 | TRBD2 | CASSVLAGPRSYNEQFF | TGTGCCAGCAGCGTCTTAGCGGGTCCCCGCTCCTACAATGAGCAGTTCTTC
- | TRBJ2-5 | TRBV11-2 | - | CASSTHRGYRETQYF | TGTGCCAGCAGCACCCATAGGGGATATAGAGAGACCCAGTACTTC
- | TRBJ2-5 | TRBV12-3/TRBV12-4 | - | CASSFGARKTQYF | TGTGCCAGCAGTTTCGGGGCGCGAAAGACCCAGTACTTC
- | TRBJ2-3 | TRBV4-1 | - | CASSLQGGVLKTDTQYF | TGCGCCAGCAGCCTTCAAGGAGGGGTACTAAAGACAGATACGCAGTATTTT
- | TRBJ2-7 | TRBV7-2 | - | CASSLEPLAYEQYF | TGTGCCAGCAGCTTAGAACCTCTAGCCTACGAGCAGTACTTC
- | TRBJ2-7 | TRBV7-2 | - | CASSPDPREPISYEQYF | TGTGCCAGCAGCCCCGACCCCAGGGAGCCCATCTCCTACGAGCAGTACTTC
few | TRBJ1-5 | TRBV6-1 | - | CASSEMGYSNQPQHF | TGTGCCAGCAGTGAAATGGGGTATAGCAATCAGCCCCAGCATTTT
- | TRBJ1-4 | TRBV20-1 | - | CSASQGKGEKLFF | TGCAGTGCTAGCCAGGGGAAGGGTGAAAAACTGTTTTTT
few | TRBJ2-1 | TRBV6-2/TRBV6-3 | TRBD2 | CASSYLREGNEQFF | TGTGCCAGCAGTTACCTGCGGGAGGGCAATGAGCAGTTCTTC
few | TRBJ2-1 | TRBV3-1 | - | CASSQKSDEQFF | TGTGCCAGCAGCCAAAAAAGCGATGAGCAGTTCTTC
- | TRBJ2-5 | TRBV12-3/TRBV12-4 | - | CASSWGDRDHETQYF | TGTGCCAGCAGTTGGGGGGACAGAGACCACGAGACCCAGTACTTC
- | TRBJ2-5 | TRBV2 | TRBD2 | CASRASGIQETQYF | TGTGCCAGCAGGGCTAGCGGTATCCAAGAGACCCAGTACTTC
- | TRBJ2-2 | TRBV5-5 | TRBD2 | CASSLVSGTSGNTGELFF | TGTGCCAGCAGCTTGGTTTCTGGGACTAGCGGGAACACCGGGGAGCTGTTTTTT